This record looks at one T cell receptor beta chain sequence and its context. Primers: 60 Vbeta forward and 13 Jbeta reverse. Measured with immunoSEQ multiplex PCR; TCRdb has only the in-frame clones, and not every one. The profile covers 200,000 or so clones, with roughly 84% appearing a single time and 0.71% taken by the ten largest. V was pared by 8 bases and J by 10 bases, with 12 bases between. CDR3 length equals 12 residues. Per germline, CDR1 WNHNN and CDR2 SYGVQD (reference sequence). These data are taken from a study of cytomegalovirus exposure and HLA in healthy donors. Study in general: The Caucasian-associated ancestry cluster contained about 80% of the 398 genotyped donors.

The sequence derives from a boy younger than 10 in good health and CMV-seronegative. Sequences were obtained from PBMCs. The rearrangement links TRBV10-1 to TRBJ1-6; no reliable D call. Here the CDR3 reads CASQGLGSPLHF. The DNA for the CDR3 is TGCGCCAGCCAAGGACTTGGATCACCCCTCCACTTT.